This entry lists 5 T cell receptor beta chains sequenced from one sample in a study of post-analysis software for immune sequencing data. Study results and limitations: Compared with controls, patients had more of roughly five TRBV segments, including TRBV5-6, TRBV5-1 and TRBV20-1.

These receptors are not linked to any known antigen. cDNA libraries of TCR beta carried unique molecular identifiers. Each CDR3 protein gets one entry after TCRdb re-called the PCR reads with MiXCR. This table holds hundreds of thousands of distinct CDR3 sequences, roughly 58% found once. Sequencing was done on a sample of blood. Receptor source: a girl under 18 with multiple sclerosis.

This clonotype has only a few counts. The gene calls are TRBV20-1 and TRBJ2-5; 7 nucleotides line up with TRBD1. V gave up 5 bases and J gave up 0 bases; unmatched junction bases: 3. The CDR3 contains 13 residues. CDR1 and CDR2 from the germline V gene are DFQATT and SNEGSKA (reference sequence). DNA of the CDR3: TGCAGTGCTGTGACAGGGAACCAAGAGACCCAGTACTTC. It yields the protein CSAVTGNQETQYF.

This chain connects TRBV5-1 to TRBJ2-7, with D tentatively TRBD1 or TRBD2 (7 bases each). The CDR3 has 16 residues. Trimming stripped 4 bases from V and 0 bases from J, with 17 bases between. From germline, CDR1 is SGHRS and CDR2 YFSETQ. The DNA for the CDR3 is TGCGCCAGCAGCGTCGGAGCGGGACAGAGCTCCTACGAGCAGTACTTC. Its translation: CASSVGAGQSSYEQYF.

This clonotype was seen just once. The J gene is TRBJ2-1, the V gene TRBV28, with 11 bases aligning to TRBD1. Germline values: CDR1 MDHEN, CDR2 SYDVKM. CDR3 length equals 18 residues. V lost 3 bases and J lost 5; bases outside the gene matches: 12. CDR3 region: CASSFIRLPGQGDNEQFF. The CDR3 region has the DNA TGTGCCAGCAGTTTCATCCGCTTACCGGGACAGGGGGACAATGAGCAGTTCTTC.

This clonotype was counted between two and nine times. This chain links TRBV27 with TRBJ2-7, with D tentatively TRBD2 (6 bases). Germline V gene lookup returns CDR1 MNHEY and CDR2 SMNVEV (reference sequence). The length of the CDR3 is 15 residues. V was shortened by 5 bases and J by 0 bases, with 14 bases between the two germline ends. The chain's CDR3 is CASSRRLGNSYEQYF. The CDR3 nucleotides read TGTGCCAGCAGTCGCAGACTAGGAAACTCCTACGAGCAGTACTTC.

The chain employs TRBV20-1 and TRBJ2-5; tentative D call: TRBD2 (5 bases). Germline values: CDR1 DFQATT, CDR2 SNEGSKA (reference sequence). There are 14 residues in the CDR3. Trimming stripped 0 bases from V and 5 bases from J, with 13 bases between. The CDR3 sequence: CSARDTGVGETQYF. Here the CDR3 DNA reads TGCAGTGCTAGAGATACCGGGGTAGGGGAGACCCAGTACTTC.